A single sample gave rise to the 30 T cell receptor beta chains below, sequenced in a study of STAT3 mutations in large granular lymphocyte leukemia (dated by TCRdb to the late 2010s). What the study reported, not specific to this receptor: Every T-LGLL patient showed at least one immunodominant TCRbeta clonotype, and about half showed multiple immunodominant subclonotypes.

The method behind the library was the immunoSEQ multiplex PCR assay. TCRdb stores this immuneACCESS table with in-frame sequences only. Part of the clones is absent; in the studies checked, under half of the shortfall reflects unresolved V genes, and no reason is known for the rest. The sample includes 35,000 to 40,000 clones, with roughly 90% observed a single time. The top ten constitute more than 0.4% of the sample. These receptors have no known antigen. The sequencing input was PBMCs. The receptors stem from a human donor with T large granular lymphocyte leukemia. Some clones in this sample may be carry-over from other donors' samples.

J is TRBJ1-1 and V is TRBV5-1, with unresolved D. V lost 4 bases to trimming and J lost 7 bases, with 14 bases between them. CDR3 length equals 13 residues. The germline V gene encodes CDR1 SGHRS and CDR2 YFSETQ. The CDR3, as DNA: TGCGCCAGCAGCAACGCACGGACCCTTGAAGCTTTCTTT. Its translation is CASSNARTLEAFF.

By share, this clone counts as medium-sized (0.01 to 0.1%). The chain links TRBV9 to TRBJ2-3, with D tentatively TRBD2 (5 bases). CDR3 size: 15 residues. V lost 4 bases and J lost 0, with 12 bases in between. Germline V gene lookup returns CDR1 SGDLS and CDR2 YYNGEE. The CDR3 sequence is CASSPGETSTDTQYF. DNA for the CDR3: TGTGCCAGCAGCCCTGGGGAGACTAGCACAGATACGCAGTATTTT.

The sample holds one count of this clone. The chain employs TRBV5-1 and TRBJ1-4; D gene unclear. Germline V gives CDR1 SGHRS, CDR2 YFSETQ. Trimming removed 3 bases at V and 6 bases at J, with 12 bases between. This CDR3 comprises 14 residues. The CDR3 protein is CASSSGALDEKLFF. Written as DNA, the CDR3 is TGCGCCAGCAGCTCAGGTGCTCTGGATGAAAAACTGTTTTTT.

This chain connects TRBV7-9 to TRBJ2-1; 11 bases align to TRBD2. Germline lookup yields CDR1 SEHNR and CDR2 FQNEAQ (reference sequence). V shed 3 bases, J shed 8 bases, and the junction held 6 bases outside the gene matches. This CDR3 is 15 amino acids long. As DNA, the CDR3 is TGTGCCAGCAGCTTTAGCGGGGGGGGATCGGATGAGCAGTTCTTC. Its protein product is CASSFSGGGSDEQFF.

J is TRBJ1-2 and V is TRBV7-9; a weak D match, TRBD1 (5 bases). The CDR3 loop spans 13 amino acids. CDR1 is SEHNR and CDR2 is FQNEAQ in the germline V gene (reference sequence). The V gene lost 4 bases and the J gene lost 7 bases, with 13 bases spanning the gap. The CDR3, as DNA: TGTGCCAGCAGCTCTGCCCCAGGGCCTGGCTACACCTTC. It codes for CASSSAPGPGYTF.

The V gene is TRBV7-2, the J gene TRBJ1-2; D remains ambiguous. Germline V CDR1 and CDR2: SGHTA, FQGNSA. Trimming pared 5 bases from V and 4 bases from J, leaving 14 bases between. The CDR3 runs 14 residues. CDR3 residues: CASSRDWASYGYTF. The CDR3 DNA is TGTGCCAGCAGCCGAGACTGGGCAAGCTATGGCTACACCTTC.

The V gene is TRBV5-6, the J gene TRBJ1-1; the D is unclear. V shed 2 bases and J shed 3 bases, with 2 bases lying between them. Germline loops: CDR1 SGHDT, CDR2 YYEEEE. The CDR3 contains 11 residues. The CDR3 nucleotides read TGTGCCAGCAGCTTAGACACTGAAGCTTTCTTT. Residues: CASSLDTEAFF.

The rearrangement links TRBV29-1 to TRBJ2-5; D is unclear. The length of the CDR3 is 12 residues. CDR1 SQVTM and CDR2 ANQGSEA come from the germline V gene. Trimming took off 7 bases at V and 2 bases at J, with 11 bases between the two ends. The CDR3 is CSGERVQETQYF. The CDR3 coding sequence is TGCAGCGGGGAAAGGGTTCAAGAGACCCAGTACTTC.

The chain links TRBV7-2 to TRBJ1-5; no definite D call. This CDR3 is 13 amino acids long. CDR1 is SGHTA and CDR2 is FQGNSA in the germline V gene. V lost 5 bases to trimming and J lost 10 bases, with 15 bases between them. CDR3: CASSGGRSRPQHF. CDR3 in DNA: TGTGCCAGCAGCGGTGGGAGATCTAGACCCCAGCATTTT.

The genes are TRBV5-1 and TRBJ2-3, with unresolved D. The CDR3 has 15 residues. CDR1 is SGHRS and CDR2 is YFSETQ in the germline V gene. The V end lost 4 bases, the J end lost 2 bases, and 14 bases lay between the germline ends. The CDR3 loop reads CASSGNMGLTDTQYF. For the CDR3, the DNA is TGCGCCAGCAGCGGGAATATGGGCCTCACAGATACGCAGTATTTT.

V usage is TRBV27 and J usage is TRBJ1-5, with D possibly matching TRBD1 (5 bases). The V gene's germline CDR1 is MNHEY and CDR2 SMNVEV (reference sequence). CDR3 length equals 15 residues. Trimming stripped 4 bases from V and 2 bases from J, with 12 bases between. CDR3 nucleotides: TGTGCCAGCAGTTCCAGGGATGGGGGCAATCAGCCCCAGCATTTT. This sequence encodes CASSSRDGGNQPQHF.

The V call is TRBV7-9, the J call TRBJ1-6; D possibly corresponds to TRBD1 (5 bases). From germline, CDR1 is SEHNR and CDR2 FQNEAQ (reference sequence). V gave up 6 bases and J gave up 5 bases, with 17 bases separating them. The length of the CDR3 is 16 residues. CDR3 nucleotide sequence: TGTGCCAGCAGTCAAACCCGGGACGGAGATAATTCACCCCTCCACTTT. Amino acids: CASSQTRDGDNSPLHF.

The CDR3 loop reads CASSSPRQEKSPLHF. CDR3 coding DNA: TGTGCCAGCAGCTCCCCCCGGCAGGAGAAGTCACCCCTCCACTTT. V is TRBV7-8 and J is TRBJ1-6; no definite D call. The V end was cut by 4 bases, the J end by 10 bases, with 17 bases between. The germline V gene has CDR1 SGHVS and CDR2 FQNEAQ. The CDR3 spans 15 residues.

V is TRBV4-1 and J is TRBJ2-3; 10 bases map to TRBD2. CDR3 length equals 16 residues. The V and J ends lost 3 bases and 0 bases, in that order; junction bases with no gene match: 3. Per germline, CDR1 MGHRA and CDR2 YSYEKL. This chain's CDR3 is CASSQGLARSTDTQYF. The DNA of the CDR3 is TGCGCCAGCAGCCAGGGACTAGCGAGGAGCACAGATACGCAGTATTTT.

The gene calls are TRBV7-9 and TRBJ1-2; D may be TRBD1 (5 bases). Deletions cut 10 bases from V and 6 bases from J, with 27 bases between. This CDR3 has 16 amino acids. Germline V lookup: CDR1 SEHNR, CDR2 FQNEAQ (reference sequence). Here the CDR3 reads CATRPPGWNVSDGYTF. The DNA for the CDR3 is TGTGCCACGAGACCTCCAGGGTGGAACGTTTCGGATGGCTACACCTTC.

This chain connects TRBV5-6 to TRBJ1-1, with D maybe TRBD1 (5 bases). The CDR3 extends over 16 amino acids. V was cut by 4 bases and J by 5 bases, with 21 bases left in between. Per germline, CDR1 SGHDT and CDR2 YYEEEE. CDR3 sequence (DNA): TGTGCCAGCAGCCTGGGACCCTGGGAGGGGTTGACTGAAGCTTTCTTT. Protein product: CASSLGPWEGLTEAFF.

The chain combines TRBV6-5 with TRBJ1-6; the D is unclear. Trimming took 7 bases from V and 7 from J, leaving 8 bases between them. CDR1 is MNHEY and CDR2 is SVGAGI in the germline V gene. This CDR3 is built from 12 residues. The CDR3 DNA is TGTGCCAGCACTGATCTGAATTCACCCCTCCACTTT. It yields the protein CASTDLNSPLHF.

The chain uses TRBV30 and TRBJ1-1; the D gene is possibly TRBD1 (5 bases). This CDR3 is 13 amino acids long. Per the germline V gene, CDR1 is GTSNPN and CDR2 is SVGIG (reference sequence). Trimming pared 0 bases from V and 6 bases from J, leaving 11 bases between. The CDR3 bases are TGTGCCTGGAGTGTCGGGACGACAGCTGAAGCTTTCTTT. Its translation is CAWSVGTTAEAFF.

J is TRBJ2-6 and V is TRBV5-1, with 9 bases fitting TRBD2. CDR3 size: 17 residues. V lost 4 bases, J lost 4 bases, and 9 bases stayed unmatched. Germline V gene data show CDR1 as SGHRS and CDR2 as YFSETQ. The CDR3 reads CASSPYLSGRGANVLTF. The CDR3 DNA reads TGCGCCAGCAGCCCCTACCTTAGCGGGAGAGGGGCCAACGTCCTGACTTTC.

V gene TRBV5-1 combines with J gene TRBJ1-6; D unclear. The germline CDR1 and CDR2 sequences are SGHRS and YFSETQ. The V gene lost 0 bases and the J gene lost 6 bases, with 7 bases spanning the gap. This CDR3 is built from 14 residues. CDR3 loop: CASSLGAVNSPLHF. The CDR3 DNA follows: TGCGCCAGCAGCTTGGGGGCAGTTAATTCACCCCTCCACTTT.

The chain couples TRBV6-6 to TRBJ1-5; D gene uncertain. Germline-derived CDR1 and CDR2 are MNHNY and SVGAGI (reference sequence). This CDR3 contains 13 residues. Trimming pared 11 bases from V and 0 bases from J, leaving 11 bases between. CDR3 bases: TGTGCCTCCTCGACTCATAGCAATCAGCCCCAGCATTTT. This codes for CASSTHSNQPQHF.

The V gene is TRBV18, the J gene TRBJ2-2, with D hard to call. Germline V gives CDR1 KGHSH, CDR2 LQKENI. The germline V and J ends were trimmed by 5 bases and 4 bases, with 14 bases remaining between them. CDR3 length equals 15 residues. The CDR3 sequence: CASSSLWGATGELFF. CDR3 sequence (DNA): TGTGCCAGCTCATCCCTGTGGGGTGCCACCGGGGAGCTGTTTTTT.

This clone has just a few counts. This chain joins TRBV6-1 and TRBJ1-3, with a weak D call TRBD1 (6 bases). Germline V gene lookup returns CDR1 MNHNS and CDR2 SASEGT. The V and J ends lost 7 bases and 9 bases respectively, with 13 bases between them. The CDR3 is 12 residues long. CDR3 nucleotide sequence: TGTGCCAGCACGGGACAAGATGGCACCATATATTTT. It specifies CASTGQDGTIYF.

V usage is TRBV6-5 and J usage is TRBJ1-4; D gene uncertain. Germline CDR1 MNHEY, CDR2 SVGAGI. The CDR3 loop spans 14 amino acids. V lost 6 bases and J 8 bases, leaving 16 bases between the germline ends. CDR3 bases: TGTGCCAGCAGCCGCTCGTTGGTATACGAAAAACTGTTTTTT. It encodes CASSRSLVYEKLFF.

V usage is TRBV5-1 and J usage is TRBJ2-2; perhaps TRBD1 as D (5 bases). Germline CDR1 and CDR2: SGHRS and YFSETQ. There are 14 residues in the CDR3. Trimming shortened V by 3 bases and J by 4 bases, and 10 bases separated the two germline ends. The CDR3 DNA is TGCGCCAGCAGCTCCCAGGGATCCACCGGGGAGCTGTTTTTT. This gives the protein CASSSQGSTGELFF.

The CDR3 sequence: CASTQSGKGEQYF. The CDR3 DNA reads TGTGCCAGCACTCAATCCGGGAAAGGCGAGCAGTACTTC. The rearrangement links TRBV6-5 to TRBJ2-7; perhaps TRBD2 as D (5 bases). V was shortened by 7 bases and J by 6 bases, with 16 bases between the two germline ends. From germline, CDR1 is MNHEY and CDR2 SVGAGI. The length of the CDR3 is 13 residues.

The V and J genes are TRBV9 and TRBJ2-5; no definite D call. Germline CDR1 and CDR2: SGDLS and YYNGEE. CDR3 length: 14 residues. V gave up 0 bases and J gave up 1 base, with 7 bases separating them. The CDR3 reads CASSVVPGQETQYF. CDR3 sequence (DNA): TGTGCCAGCAGCGTAGTCCCTGGCCAAGAGACCCAGTACTTC.

The chain has TRBV18 and TRBJ2-7; 10 positions agree with TRBD1. From germline, CDR1 is KGHSH and CDR2 LQKENI. The CDR3 runs to 15 residues. V dropped 2 bases and J dropped 4; count of bases not matched to a gene: 5. The CDR3 is CASSPGTGASYEQYV. The CDR3 DNA sequence: TGTGCCAGCTCACCAGGGACAGGGGCTTCTTACGAGCAGTACGTC.

The CDR3 DNA reads TGTGCCAGCTCACCGGGGCAGGGAACAGTGAATGAGCAGTTCTTC. Translation gives CASSPGQGTVNEQFF. The J gene is TRBJ2-1, the V gene TRBV18; possible D gene TRBD1, 5 bases. This CDR3 is 15 amino acids long. Looked up from germline, CDR1 is KGHSH and CDR2 is LQKENI. The ends were cut back, 3 bases at V and 7 bases at J, with 16 bases in the middle.

The rearrangement links TRBV7-9 to TRBJ2-1; 8 bases are shared with TRBD2. Germline trimming cut 10 bases from V and 8 bases from J; bases unmatched to any gene: 10. Germline V lookup: CDR1 SEHNR, CDR2 FQNEAQ (reference sequence). The CDR3 is 13 amino acids. CDR3 protein: CATPYRGGDEQFF. The CDR3 coding sequence is TGTGCCACCCCTTACCGGGGGGGCGATGAGCAGTTCTTC.